Following are 28 T cell receptor beta chains from one sample sequenced in a study of radiotherapy plus CTLA-4 blockade in lung cancer. Repertoires were generated with immunoSEQ multiplex PCR, while TCRdb's copy carries only in-frame clones and drops some. The sample yields about 49,000 clones, about 88% seen once. This specimen consisted of peripheral blood, obtained from a patient treated with radiotherapy plus ipilimumab. Every receptor here comes from a human donor with non-small cell lung cancer whose response to radiotherapy plus ipilimumab could not be evaluated.

This clone was seen a few times. V and J are TRBV29-1 and TRBJ1-2; possibly TRBD1 for D (6 bases). In germline, CDR1 is SQVTM, CDR2 ANQGSEA. This CDR3 spans 13 amino acids. Trimming pared 5 bases from V and 2 bases from J, leaving 12 bases between. CDR3 in DNA: TGCAGCGTTAAAGGGGGGGAGAACTATGGCTACACCTTC. Translating gives CSVKGGENYGYTF.

The rearrangement links TRBV28 to TRBJ2-5; 9 bases align to TRBD1. This CDR3 has 15 amino acids. Germline CDR1 is MDHEN and CDR2 is SYDVKM. V was pared by 6 bases and J by 5 bases, with 10 bases of the junction left unmatched. The CDR3 bases are TGTGCCAGCAGGAAGGACAGGGGAGGCGCGGAGACCCAGTACTTC. Translated, it gives CASRKDRGGAETQYF.

The gene calls are TRBV7-2 and TRBJ2-3; 10 nucleotides agree with TRBD2. The CDR3 runs 12 residues. CDR1 is SGHTA and CDR2 is FQGNSA in the germline V gene. Here the CDR3 reads CGSGRDTDTQYF. The CDR3 DNA reads TGTGGGAGCGGGAGGGACACAGATACGCAGTATTTT.

The chain carries TRBV20-1 and TRBJ2-1; D gene uncertain. The CDR3 is made up of 11 amino acids. CDR1 DFQATT and CDR2 SNEGSKA come from the germline V gene (reference sequence). Trimming removed 5 bases from V and 5 bases from J, with 7 bases in between. The CDR3 spells CSAPPDNEQFF. CDR3 nucleotide sequence: TGCAGTGCTCCGCCGGACAATGAGCAGTTCTTC.

The rearrangement uses TRBV15 and TRBJ2-5, with 9 bases that match TRBD2. Germline loops: CDR1 LNHNV, CDR2 YYDKDF (reference sequence). The CDR3 is 18 amino acids. Trimming at V came to 3 bases and at J to 1 base, leaving 12 bases not matched to a gene. This CDR3 reads CATSRSEEGSGSQETQYF. The CDR3 coding sequence is TGTGCCACCAGCAGGAGCGAGGAGGGTAGCGGGAGCCAAGAGACCCAGTACTTC.

The chain employs TRBV6-5 and TRBJ1-2; tentatively, D is TRBD1 (6 bases). The CDR3 runs to 13 residues. The ends were cut back, 7 bases at V and 8 bases at J, with 17 bases in the middle. The germline V gene encodes CDR1 MNHEY and CDR2 SVGAGI. CDR3 sequence (DNA): TGTGCCAGCACTTTTCGGGGGGCATGGGGCTACACCTTC. Amino acid sequence: CASTFRGAWGYTF.

V is TRBV6-5 and J is TRBJ2-5; 8 positions agree with TRBD2. The J call may be incorrect, as the DNA end agrees better with TRBJ2-7. CDR3 length equals 14 residues. CDR1 and CDR2 (germline): MNHEY, SVGAGI. The CDR3 region is CASSYRTSSDEQYF. Here the CDR3 DNA reads TGTGCCAGCAGTTATCGGACTAGCAGCGACGAGCAGTACTTC.

The V gene is TRBV28, the J gene TRBJ1-4, with D perhaps TRBD1 (5 bases). The ends were cut back, 4 bases at V and 8 bases at J, with 11 bases in the middle. Germline CDR1 reads MDHEN; CDR2 reads SYDVKM. This CDR3 is 13 amino acids long. The CDR3 is CASSSDMREKLFF. The CDR3 nucleotides read TGTGCCAGCAGTTCGGACATGAGGGAAAAACTGTTTTTT.

The chain combines TRBV27 with TRBJ2-5; 9 positions agree with TRBD2. The V gene's germline CDR1 is MNHEY and CDR2 SMNVEV (reference sequence). Unmatched junction bases numbered 17, after V lost 5 bases and J lost 4 bases. This CDR3 comprises 18 residues. This chain's CDR3 is CASSPRRIAGVTGETQYF. In DNA, the CDR3 is TGTGCCAGCAGTCCGAGACGAATAGCGGGAGTAACGGGAGAGACCCAGTACTTC.

DNA for the CDR3: TGTGCCAGCAGCAACAGGGGTGGCACAGATACGCAGTATTTT. Translation: CASSNRGGTDTQYF. The chain has TRBV5-6 and TRBJ2-3; TRBD1 matches 7 bases. This CDR3 comprises 14 residues. The V gene's germline CDR1 is SGHDT and CDR2 YYEEEE. Trimming removed 4 bases from V and 1 base from J; junction bases left unmatched: 3.

This chain links TRBV7-9 with TRBJ2-7; tentative D call: TRBD2 (6 bases). Germline V CDR1 and CDR2: SEHNR, FQNEAQ (reference sequence). The CDR3 runs 14 residues. The V end was cut by 6 bases, the J end by 7 bases, with 19 bases between. The CDR3 here is CASSQVGGAGEQYF. The CDR3 DNA is TGTGCCAGCAGTCAGGTGGGGGGTGCGGGAGAGCAGTACTTC.

V usage is TRBV4-1 and J usage is TRBJ2-3, with TRBD2 identical over 10 bases. This CDR3 spans 16 amino acids. Germline V lookup: CDR1 MGHRA, CDR2 YSYEKL. V was clipped by 4 bases and J by 4 bases; unmatched bases: 8. The CDR3 spells CASSPLGAGGPDTQYF. The CDR3 DNA reads TGCGCCAGCAGCCCCCTGGGAGCGGGAGGGCCAGATACGCAGTATTTT.

The rearrangement links TRBV11-2 to TRBJ2-1; D not certain. CDR1 SGHAT and CDR2 FQNNGV come from the germline V gene. The CDR3 covers 14 residues. Between the trimmed V and J ends, which lost 4 bases and 6 bases, there was a span of 13 bases. The CDR3 coding sequence is TGTGCCAGCAGCTCGTTCTTCGGTATCAATGAGCAGTTCTTC. Encoded protein: CASSSFFGINEQFF.

This clone was observed a few times. The V and J genes are TRBV29-1 and TRBJ1-1; a weak D match, TRBD1 (5 bases). Germline V gene lookup returns CDR1 SQVTM and CDR2 ANQGSEA. This CDR3 contains 12 residues. Trimming shortened V by 6 bases and J by 1 base, and 9 bases separated the two germline ends. CDR3 loop: CSVRQGNTEAFF. CDR3 nucleotide sequence: TGCAGCGTGAGGCAGGGGAACACTGAAGCTTTCTTT.

The rearrangement uses TRBV28 and TRBJ1-5, with D possibly matching TRBD1 (6 bases). CDR3 length: 18 residues. The V gene's germline CDR1 is MDHEN and CDR2 SYDVKM. V lost 3 bases to trimming and J lost 2 bases, with 20 bases between them. CDR3 bases: TGTGCCAGCAGTTTTCCCCTCGGACAGTTACCAGGCAATCAGCCCCAGCATTTT. Translation: CASSFPLGQLPGNQPQHF. Full variable domain (remainder filled in from reference TRBV28 and TRBJ1-5): DVKVTQSSRYLVKRTGEKVFLECVQDMDHENMFWYRQDPGLGLRLIYFSYDVKMKEKGDIPEGYSVSREKKERFSLILESASTNQTSMYLCASSFPLGQLPGNQPQHFGDGTRLSIL.

This chain connects TRBV11-2 to TRBJ2-3, with a weak D call TRBD2 (5 bases). V gave up 1 base and J gave up 4 bases, with 9 bases separating them. Germline V gene data show CDR1 as SGHAT and CDR2 as FQNNGV. The CDR3 is 14 amino acids. CDR3 protein: CASSLVGSADTQYF. The CDR3 DNA sequence: TGTGCCAGCAGCTTAGTGGGGAGCGCAGATACGCAGTATTTT.

A remark on this clone: The same CDR3 arises from other DNA sequences in this sample as well. The J gene is TRBJ2-2, the V gene TRBV7-3; D is uncertain. Germline CDR1 and CDR2: SGHTA and FQGTGA. V was pared by 1 base and J by 5 bases, with 5 bases between. This CDR3 is 13 amino acids long. The CDR3 DNA reads TGTGCCAGCAGCTTAAGTCGGACCGGGGAGCTGTTTTTT. Its protein product is CASSLSRTGELFF. Looking up the rest from reference TRBV7-3 and TRBJ2-2 gives the full variable domain: GAGVSQTPSNKVTEKGKYVELRCDPISGHTALYWYRQSLGQGPEFLIYFQGTGAADDSGLPNDRFFAVRPEGSVSTLKIQRTERGDSAVYLCASSLSRTGELFFGEGSRLTVL.

This chain connects TRBV6-5 to TRBJ2-1; 8 bases match TRBD2. There are 15 residues in the CDR3. Germline lookup yields CDR1 MNHEY and CDR2 SVGAGI. V lost 2 bases to trimming and J lost 4 bases; unmatched junction nucleotides: 4. CDR3 residues: CASSYEAGGYNEQFF. CDR3 DNA: TGTGCCAGCAGTTACGAGGCGGGAGGTTACAATGAGCAGTTCTTC.

This clone showed up just once. This sequence joins TRBV28 and TRBJ2-2, with a tentative D call TRBD1 (5 bases). Germline CDR1 is MDHEN and CDR2 is SYDVKM. The ends were cut back, 3 bases at V and 2 bases at J, with 16 bases in the middle. The CDR3 has 17 residues. In DNA form, the CDR3 reads TGTGCCAGCAGTTTGCCCATGGCAGGGCCTAACACCGGGGAGCTGTTTTTT. Its translation: CASSLPMAGPNTGELFF. Based on the CDR3 plus reference TRBV28 and TRBJ2-2, the full variable domain is DVKVTQSSRYLVKRTGEKVFLECVQDMDHENMFWYRQDPGLGLRLIYFSYDVKMKEKGDIPEGYSVSREKKERFSLILESASTNQTSMYLCASSLPMAGPNTGELFFGEGSRLTVL.

V usage is TRBV30 and J usage is TRBJ2-7, with D possibly being TRBD2 (6 bases). Between the trimmed V and J ends, which lost 2 bases and 6 bases, there was a span of 11 bases. In germline, CDR1 is GTSNPN, CDR2 SVGIG (reference sequence). The CDR3 covers 12 residues. The CDR3 DNA follows: TGTGCCTGGAGTTTTGGAGGGGCCGAGCAGTACTTC. Translation gives CAWSFGGAEQYF.

The chain links TRBV28 to TRBJ2-1; 9 nucleotides match TRBD2. Germline V gene data show CDR1 as MDHEN and CDR2 as SYDVKM. The trim removed 3 bases at V and 7 bases at J, leaving 16 bases unmatched. The CDR3 is 18 amino acids. CDR3 coding DNA: TGTGCCAGCAGTTTTCCCTCTAGCGGGGAATATGAGGGGAATGAGCAGTTCTTC. Residues: CASSFPSSGEYEGNEQFF. The full variable domain, in which reference TRBV28 and TRBJ2-1 provide the parts outside the CDR3, is DVKVTQSSRYLVKRTGEKVFLECVQDMDHENMFWYRQDPGLGLRLIYFSYDVKMKEKGDIPEGYSVSREKKERFSLILESASTNQTSMYLCASSFPSSGEYEGNEQFFGPGTRLTVL.

The chain combines TRBV5-4 with TRBJ2-3, with D hard to call. The germline CDR1 and CDR2 sequences are SGHNT and YYREEE (reference sequence). The CDR3 spans 12 residues. Between the trimmed V and J ends, which lost 3 bases and 8 bases, there was a span of 10 bases. The CDR3 reads CASSYPLGTQYF. CDR3 in DNA: TGTGCCAGCAGCTACCCGCTCGGTACGCAGTATTTT.

This chain connects TRBV28 to TRBJ1-2, with D possibly matching TRBD1 (5 bases). V was clipped by 3 bases and J by 2 bases, with 19 bases between them. Germline assignment: CDR1 MDHEN and CDR2 SYDVKM. The CDR3 contains 17 residues. This chain's CDR3 is CASSFAPGVGGNYGYTF. CDR3 in DNA: TGTGCCAGCAGTTTTGCGCCGGGGGTGGGGGGGAACTATGGCTACACCTTC.

The chain employs TRBV5-4 and TRBJ2-7, with TRBD1 matching 8 bases. Per the germline V gene, CDR1 is SGHNT and CDR2 is YYREEE (reference sequence). J was trimmed by 0 bases and V by 4 bases; bases with no gene match: 6. The CDR3 loop spans 15 amino acids. Here the CDR3 DNA reads TGTGCCAGCAGCCCCGACAGGGGCAGCTCCTACGAGCAGTACTTC. Translating gives CASSPDRGSSYEQYF.

V gene TRBV5-6 combines with J gene TRBJ2-3; 7 bases fit TRBD2. The CDR3 runs to 17 residues. V lost 4 bases, J lost 5 bases, and 16 bases stayed unmatched. Germline loops: CDR1 SGHDT, CDR2 YYEEEE. CDR3 DNA sequence: TGTGCCAGCAGCCCGCTTAATACCCGCGGGAGAGGAGATACGCAGTATTTT. Its translation: CASSPLNTRGRGDTQYF. Looking up the rest from reference TRBV5-6 and TRBJ2-3 gives the full variable domain: DAGVTQSPTHLIKTRGQQVTLRCSPKSGHDTVSWYQQALGQGPQFIFQYYEEEERQRGNFPDRFSGHQFPNYSSELNVNALLLGDSALYLCASSPLNTRGRGDTQYFGPGTRLTVL.

The CDR3 reads CASSSLAGGPNTGELFF. The CDR3 DNA reads TGTGCCAGCAGCTCACTAGCGGGAGGGCCTAACACCGGGGAGCTGTTTTTT. V usage is TRBV11-2 and J usage is TRBJ2-2; 13 bases match TRBD2. In germline, CDR1 is SGHAT, CDR2 FQNNGV. The CDR3 spans 17 residues. With V trimmed by 4 bases and J by 2 bases, 4 bases remained unmatched.

V is TRBV6-5 and J is TRBJ1-1; D might be TRBD1 (6 bases). V was cut by 5 bases and J by 1 base, with 11 bases left in between. CDR1 MNHEY and CDR2 SVGAGI come from the germline V gene. CDR3 length equals 14 residues. CDR3 protein: CASSPGTPNTEAFF. Here the CDR3 DNA reads TGTGCCAGCAGTCCCGGGACACCGAACACTGAAGCTTTCTTT.

V is TRBV28 and J is TRBJ2-3; 12 nucleotides line up with TRBD2. Unmatched junction bases numbered 8, after V lost 6 bases and J lost 4 bases. The CDR3 spans 16 residues. Germline V gene lookup returns CDR1 MDHEN and CDR2 SYDVKM. CDR3 coding DNA: TGTGCCAGCAGAAATAGGGCTAGCGGGAGGGCAGATACGCAGTATTTT. It codes for CASRNRASGRADTQYF.